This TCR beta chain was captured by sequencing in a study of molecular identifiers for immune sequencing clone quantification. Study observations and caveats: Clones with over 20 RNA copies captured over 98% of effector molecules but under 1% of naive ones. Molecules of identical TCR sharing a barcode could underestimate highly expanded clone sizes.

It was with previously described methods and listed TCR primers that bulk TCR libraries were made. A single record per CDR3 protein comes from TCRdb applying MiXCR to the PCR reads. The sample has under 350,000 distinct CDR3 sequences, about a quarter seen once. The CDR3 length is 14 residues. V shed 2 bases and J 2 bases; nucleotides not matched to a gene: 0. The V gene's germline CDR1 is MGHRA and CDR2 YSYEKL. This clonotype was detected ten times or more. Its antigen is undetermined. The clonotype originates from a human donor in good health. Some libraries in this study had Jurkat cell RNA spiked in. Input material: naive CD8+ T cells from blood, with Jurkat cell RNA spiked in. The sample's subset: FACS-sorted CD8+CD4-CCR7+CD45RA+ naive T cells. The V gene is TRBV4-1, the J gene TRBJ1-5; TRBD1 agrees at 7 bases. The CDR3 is CASSQTGGNQPQHF. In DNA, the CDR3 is TGCGCCAGCAGCCAAACAGGGGGCAATCAGCCCCAGCATTTT.